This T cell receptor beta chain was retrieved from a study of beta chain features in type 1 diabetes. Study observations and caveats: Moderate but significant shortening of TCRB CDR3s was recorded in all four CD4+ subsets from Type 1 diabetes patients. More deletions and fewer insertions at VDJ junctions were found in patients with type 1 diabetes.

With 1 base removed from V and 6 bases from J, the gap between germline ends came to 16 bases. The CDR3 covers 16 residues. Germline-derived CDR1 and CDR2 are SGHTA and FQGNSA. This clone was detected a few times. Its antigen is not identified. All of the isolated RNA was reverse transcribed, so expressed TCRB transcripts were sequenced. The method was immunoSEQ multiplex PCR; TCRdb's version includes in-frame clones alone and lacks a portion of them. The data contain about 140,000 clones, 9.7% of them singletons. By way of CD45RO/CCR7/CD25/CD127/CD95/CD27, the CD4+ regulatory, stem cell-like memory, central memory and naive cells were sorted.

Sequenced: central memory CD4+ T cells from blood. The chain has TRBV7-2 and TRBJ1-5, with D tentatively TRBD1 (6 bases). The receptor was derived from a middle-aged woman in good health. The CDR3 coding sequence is TGTGCCAGCAGCTTAGGTCTGGGGGCACGAGTTCAGCCCCAGCATTTT. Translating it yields CASSLGLGARVQPQHF.